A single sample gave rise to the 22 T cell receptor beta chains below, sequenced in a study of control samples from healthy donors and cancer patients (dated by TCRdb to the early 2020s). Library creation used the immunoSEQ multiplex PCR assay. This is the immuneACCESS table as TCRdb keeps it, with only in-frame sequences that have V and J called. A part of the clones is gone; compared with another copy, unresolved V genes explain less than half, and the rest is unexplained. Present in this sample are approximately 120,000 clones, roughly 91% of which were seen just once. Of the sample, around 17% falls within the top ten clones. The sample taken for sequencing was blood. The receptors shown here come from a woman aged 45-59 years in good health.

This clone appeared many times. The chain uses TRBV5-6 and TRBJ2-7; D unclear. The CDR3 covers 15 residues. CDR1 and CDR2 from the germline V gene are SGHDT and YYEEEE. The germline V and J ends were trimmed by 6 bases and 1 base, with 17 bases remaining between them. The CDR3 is CASTGMDDGSYEQYV. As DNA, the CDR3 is TGTGCCAGCACCGGAATGGACGACGGGTCCTACGAGCAGTACGTC.

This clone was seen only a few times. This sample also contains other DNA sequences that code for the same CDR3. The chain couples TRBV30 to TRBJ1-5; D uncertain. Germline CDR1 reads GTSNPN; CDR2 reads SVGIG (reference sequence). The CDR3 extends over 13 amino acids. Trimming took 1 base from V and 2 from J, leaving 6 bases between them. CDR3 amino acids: CAWSGGGNQPQHF. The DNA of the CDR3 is TGTGCCTGGAGTGGTGGTGGCAATCAGCCCCAGCATTTT.

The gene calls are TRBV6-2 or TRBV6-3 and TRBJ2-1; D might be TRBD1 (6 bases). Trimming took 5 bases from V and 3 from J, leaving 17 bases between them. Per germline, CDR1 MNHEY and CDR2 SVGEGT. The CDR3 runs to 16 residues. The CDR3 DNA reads TGTGCCAGCAGTCAAACCGGGACAATCATCTACAATGAGCAGTTCTTC. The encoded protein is CASSQTGTIIYNEQFF.

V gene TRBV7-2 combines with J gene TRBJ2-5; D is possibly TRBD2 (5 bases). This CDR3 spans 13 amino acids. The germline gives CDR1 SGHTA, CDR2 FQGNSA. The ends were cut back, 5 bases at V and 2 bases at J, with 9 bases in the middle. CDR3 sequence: CASSPTGQETQYF. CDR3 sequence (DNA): TGTGCCAGCAGCCCGACGGGACAAGAGACCCAGTACTTC. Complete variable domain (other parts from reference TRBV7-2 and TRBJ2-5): GAGVSQSPSNKVTEKGKDVELRCDPISGHTALYWYRQSLGQGLEFLIYFQGNSAPDKSGLPSDRFSAERTGGSVSTLTIQRTQQEDSAVYLCASSPTGQETQYFGPGTRLLVL.

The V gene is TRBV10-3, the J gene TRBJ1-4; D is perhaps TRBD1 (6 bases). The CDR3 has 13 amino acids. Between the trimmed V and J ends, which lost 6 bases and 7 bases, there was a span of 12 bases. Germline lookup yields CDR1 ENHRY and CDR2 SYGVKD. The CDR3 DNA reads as TGTGCCATCAGAAGGACAGAACTTGAAAAACTGTTTTTT. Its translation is CAIRRTELEKLFF.

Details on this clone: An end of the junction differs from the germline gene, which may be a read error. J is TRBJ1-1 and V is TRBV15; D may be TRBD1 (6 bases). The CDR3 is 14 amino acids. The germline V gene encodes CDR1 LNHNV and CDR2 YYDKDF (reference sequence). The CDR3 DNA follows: TGTGCCACCAGCAGAGATGGGGGGGGCACTGATGCTTTCTTT. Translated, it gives CATSRDGGGTDAFF. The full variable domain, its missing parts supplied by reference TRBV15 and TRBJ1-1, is DAMVIQNPRYQVTQFGKPVTLSCSQTLNHNVMYWYQQKSSQAPKLLFHYYDKDFNNEADTPDNFQSRRPNTSFCFLDIRSPGLGDTAMYLCATSRDGGGTDAFFGQGTRLTVV.

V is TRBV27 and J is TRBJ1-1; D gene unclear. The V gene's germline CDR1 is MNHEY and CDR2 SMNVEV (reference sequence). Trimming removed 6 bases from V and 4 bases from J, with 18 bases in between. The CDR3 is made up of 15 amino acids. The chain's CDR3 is CASRPRTGAGTEAFF. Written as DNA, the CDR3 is TGTGCCAGCAGACCGAGGACGGGCGCGGGCACTGAAGCTTTCTTT.

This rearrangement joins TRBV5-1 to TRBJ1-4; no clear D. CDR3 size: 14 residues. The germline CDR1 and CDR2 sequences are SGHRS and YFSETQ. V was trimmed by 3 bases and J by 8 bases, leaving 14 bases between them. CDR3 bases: TGCGCCAGCAGCTCACAAGGAGGAGAAGAAAAACTGTTTTTT. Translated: CASSSQGGEEKLFF.

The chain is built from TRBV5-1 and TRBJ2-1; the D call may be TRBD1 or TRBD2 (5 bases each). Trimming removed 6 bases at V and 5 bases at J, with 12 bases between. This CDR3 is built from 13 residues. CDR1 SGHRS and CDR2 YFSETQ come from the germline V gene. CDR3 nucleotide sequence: TGCGCCAGCATCGGGACCCCTAACAATGAGCAGTTCTTC. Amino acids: CASIGTPNNEQFF.

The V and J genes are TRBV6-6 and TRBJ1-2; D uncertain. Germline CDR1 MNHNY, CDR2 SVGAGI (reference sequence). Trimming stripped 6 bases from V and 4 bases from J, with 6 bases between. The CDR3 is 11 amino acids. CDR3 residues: CASRTGYGYTF. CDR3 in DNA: TGTGCCAGCAGGACGGGCTATGGCTACACCTTC.

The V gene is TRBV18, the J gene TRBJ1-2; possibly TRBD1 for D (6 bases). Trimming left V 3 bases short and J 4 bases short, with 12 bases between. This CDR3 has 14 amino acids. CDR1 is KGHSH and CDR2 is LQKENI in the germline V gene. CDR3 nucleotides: TGTGCCAGCTCACCGGGGGGCTCCCTCTATGGCTACACCTTC. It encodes CASSPGGSLYGYTF.

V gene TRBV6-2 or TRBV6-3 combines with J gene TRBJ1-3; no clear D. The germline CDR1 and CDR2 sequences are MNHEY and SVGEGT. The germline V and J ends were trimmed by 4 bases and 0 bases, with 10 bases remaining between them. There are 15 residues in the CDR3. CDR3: CASSFGDHSGNTIYF. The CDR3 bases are TGTGCCAGCAGTTTTGGGGATCACTCTGGAAACACCATATATTTT.

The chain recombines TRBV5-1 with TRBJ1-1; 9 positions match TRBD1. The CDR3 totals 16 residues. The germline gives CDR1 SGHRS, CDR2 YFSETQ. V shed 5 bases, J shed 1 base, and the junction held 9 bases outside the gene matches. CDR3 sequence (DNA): TGCGCCAGCAGAGAAGCCGGGACAGGGAAGAACACTGAAGCTTTCTTT. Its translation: CASREAGTGKNTEAFF.

The CDR3: CASSPRAGDTIYF. The DNA for the CDR3 is TGTGCCAGCAGCCCTCGTGCCGGGGACACCATATATTTT. This sequence joins TRBV9 and TRBJ1-3; D is undetermined. CDR1 is SGDLS, CDR2 YYNGEE, per germline. This CDR3 has 13 residues. V was trimmed by 4 bases and J by 8 bases, leaving 13 bases between them.

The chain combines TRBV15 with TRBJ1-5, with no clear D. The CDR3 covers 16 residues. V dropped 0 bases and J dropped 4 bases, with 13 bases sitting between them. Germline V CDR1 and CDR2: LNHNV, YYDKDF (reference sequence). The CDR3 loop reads CATSREATTANQPQHF. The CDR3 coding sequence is TGTGCCACCAGCAGAGAAGCCACCACGGCAAATCAGCCCCAGCATTTT.

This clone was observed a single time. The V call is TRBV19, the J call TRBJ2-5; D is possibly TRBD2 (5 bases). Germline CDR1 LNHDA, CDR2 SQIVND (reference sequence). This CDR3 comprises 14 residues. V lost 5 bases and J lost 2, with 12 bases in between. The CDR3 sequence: CASSLGRTQETQYF. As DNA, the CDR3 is TGTGCCAGTAGTCTCGGACGGACTCAAGAGACCCAGTACTTC.

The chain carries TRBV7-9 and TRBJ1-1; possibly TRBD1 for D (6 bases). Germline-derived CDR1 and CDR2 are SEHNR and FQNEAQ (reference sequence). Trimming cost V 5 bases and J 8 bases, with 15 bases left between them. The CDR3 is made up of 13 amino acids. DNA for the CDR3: TGTGCCAGCAGCACGATAGACAGGAACGAAGCTTTCTTT. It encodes CASSTIDRNEAFF.

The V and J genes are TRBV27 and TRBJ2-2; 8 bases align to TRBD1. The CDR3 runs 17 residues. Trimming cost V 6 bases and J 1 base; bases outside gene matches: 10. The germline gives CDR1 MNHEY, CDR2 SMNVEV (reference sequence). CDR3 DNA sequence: TGTGCCAGCAGCGGGACAGGAGCTAACCGGAACACCGGGGAGCTGTTTTTT. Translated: CASSGTGANRNTGELFF.

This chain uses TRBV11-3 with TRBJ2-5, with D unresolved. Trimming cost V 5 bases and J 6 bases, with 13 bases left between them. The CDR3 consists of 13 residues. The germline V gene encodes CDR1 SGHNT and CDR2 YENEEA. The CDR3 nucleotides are TGTGCCAGCAGCCTGATAGACGGCAAGACCCAGTACTTC. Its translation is CASSLIDGKTQYF.

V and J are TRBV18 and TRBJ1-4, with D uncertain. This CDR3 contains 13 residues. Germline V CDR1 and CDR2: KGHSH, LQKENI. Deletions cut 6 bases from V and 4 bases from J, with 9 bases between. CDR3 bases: TGTGCCAGCTCCTTTTTGAGTAATGAAAAACTGTTTTTT. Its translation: CASSFLSNEKLFF.

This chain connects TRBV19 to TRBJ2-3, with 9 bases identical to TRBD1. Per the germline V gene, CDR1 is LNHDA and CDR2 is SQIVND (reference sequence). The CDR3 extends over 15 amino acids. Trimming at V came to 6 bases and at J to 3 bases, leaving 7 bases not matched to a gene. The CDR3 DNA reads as TGTGCCAGTAGCCGGGGGGACAGGGCAACAGATACGCAGTATTTT. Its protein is CASSRGDRATDTQYF.

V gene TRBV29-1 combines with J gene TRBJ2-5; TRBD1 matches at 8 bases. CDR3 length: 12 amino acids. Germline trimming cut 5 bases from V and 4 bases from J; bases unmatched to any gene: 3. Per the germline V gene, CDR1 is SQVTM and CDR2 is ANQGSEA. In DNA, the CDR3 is TGCAGCGTTTCCCAGGGGGCAGAGACCCAGTACTTC. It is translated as CSVSQGAETQYF. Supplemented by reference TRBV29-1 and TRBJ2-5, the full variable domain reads SAVISQKPSRDICQRGTSLTIQCQVDSQVTMMFWYRQQPGQSLTLIATANQGSEATYESGFVIDKFPISRPNLTFSTLTVSNMSPEDSSIYLCSVSQGAETQYFGPGTRLLVL.